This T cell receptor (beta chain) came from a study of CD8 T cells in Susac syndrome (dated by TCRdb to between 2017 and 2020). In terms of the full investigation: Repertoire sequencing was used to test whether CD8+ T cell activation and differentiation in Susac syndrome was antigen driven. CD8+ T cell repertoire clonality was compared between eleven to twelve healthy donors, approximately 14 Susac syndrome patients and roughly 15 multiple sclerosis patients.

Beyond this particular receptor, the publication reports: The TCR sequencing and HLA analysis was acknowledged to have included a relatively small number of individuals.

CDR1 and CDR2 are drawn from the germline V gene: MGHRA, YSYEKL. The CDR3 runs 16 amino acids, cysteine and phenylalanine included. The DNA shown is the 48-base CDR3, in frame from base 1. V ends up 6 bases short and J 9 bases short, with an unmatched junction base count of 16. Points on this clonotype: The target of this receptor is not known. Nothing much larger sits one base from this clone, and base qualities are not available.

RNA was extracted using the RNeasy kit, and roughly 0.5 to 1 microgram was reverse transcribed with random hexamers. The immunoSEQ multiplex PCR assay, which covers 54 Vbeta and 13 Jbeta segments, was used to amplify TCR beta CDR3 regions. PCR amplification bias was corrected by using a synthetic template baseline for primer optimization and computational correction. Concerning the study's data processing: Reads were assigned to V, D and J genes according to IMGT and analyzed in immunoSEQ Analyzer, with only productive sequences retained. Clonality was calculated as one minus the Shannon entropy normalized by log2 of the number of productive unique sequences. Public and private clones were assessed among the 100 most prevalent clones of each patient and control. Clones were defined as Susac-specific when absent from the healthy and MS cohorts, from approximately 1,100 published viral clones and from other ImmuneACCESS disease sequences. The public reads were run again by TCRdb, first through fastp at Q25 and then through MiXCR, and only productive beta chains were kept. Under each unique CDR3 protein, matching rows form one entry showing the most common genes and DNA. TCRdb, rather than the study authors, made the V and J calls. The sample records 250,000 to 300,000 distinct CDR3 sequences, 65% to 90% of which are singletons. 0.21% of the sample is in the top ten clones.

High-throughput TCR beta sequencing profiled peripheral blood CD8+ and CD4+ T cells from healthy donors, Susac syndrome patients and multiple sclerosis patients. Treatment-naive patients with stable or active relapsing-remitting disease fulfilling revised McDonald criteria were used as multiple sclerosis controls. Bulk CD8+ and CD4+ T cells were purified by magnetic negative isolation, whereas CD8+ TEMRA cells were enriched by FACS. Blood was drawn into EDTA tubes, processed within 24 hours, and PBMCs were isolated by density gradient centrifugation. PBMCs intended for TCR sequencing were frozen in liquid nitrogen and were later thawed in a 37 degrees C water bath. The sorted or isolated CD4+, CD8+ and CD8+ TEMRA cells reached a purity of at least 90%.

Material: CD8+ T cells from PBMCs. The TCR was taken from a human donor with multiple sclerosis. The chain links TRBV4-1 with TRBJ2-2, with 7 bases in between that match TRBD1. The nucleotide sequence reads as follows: TGCGCCAGCAGAAGGGGAACAGGGGCCCACCACCGGGAGCTGTTTTTT. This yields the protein CASRRGTGAHHRELFF.